This T cell receptor beta chain was documented in a study of shared clonotypes between healthy human individuals (TCRdb year 2020). About the study as a whole: The cohort comprised a couple of women and a few men aged 18 to 49 years. Leukapheresis yielded between about 0.85 and 9.5 billion PBMCs per donor. To increase sequencing depth and limit assay-specific biases, different laboratories used diverse techniques to prepare libraries and sequence TCR repertoires. For each donor, three plates each were used for CD4 naive and CD4 memory, two plates were used for CD8 naive, and one plate was used for CD8 memory. To estimate repertoire size and how much clonotype sharing occurs between individuals, the study deeply sequenced the blood TCR repertoires of roughly 5 healthy adults. What the research found in general, with its limitations: Clonotypes shared by all four sorted-subset donors showed higher generation probabilities than non-shared clonotypes. Because the study included a small number of donors, the genetic and exposure-history diversity represented was limited. Across a few donors, about 5.2% of naive CD4, roughly 3.3% of naive CD8, around 2.1% of memory CD4, and approximately 0.4% of memory CD8 clonotypes were shared. Naive subsets generally had larger estimated clonotype richness than memory subsets. Rarefaction of sorted-subset datasets indicated incomplete sequencing despite the large sequencing depth. Pairwise subsampling indicated that sequencing depth was expected to affect the degree of clonotype sharing among donors. Only blood was sampled, and tissue TCR repertoires likely differ from those in blood.

On this clone itself: It has no known antigen specificity. Qualities for individual bases were not recorded, and no much larger clone is one base off.

TCR CDR3 regions were amplified from genomic DNA by multiplex PCR using the deep immunoSEQ assay. Genomic DNA extracted from each cell subset was distributed evenly over all wells of several immunoSEQ 96-well plates, and each plate served as one replicate. For sorted subsets, approximately 190 ng genomic DNA, equal to 25,000 to 35,000 T cell genomes, was loaded into each replicate PCR. Purified libraries were quantified with a Qubit 3.0 fluorometer, sized on a Bioanalyzer 2100, and re-quantified with the KAPA Library Quantification kit. A separate single-read 150-cycle Illumina NextSeq 550 flow cell was used to sequence each immunoSEQ 96-well plate. The source study handled its data this way. Because the immunoSEQ output included only junctional sequences and no quality scores, the filtering could not be the same as the filtering used for full-length reads. Sequences were annotated with PyIR, a Python wrapper for IgBLAST v1.9, and V/J genes and CDR3 were assigned using IMGT germline references. Reads were removed for weak V/J assignments (E-value above 1e-6), missing CDR3, stop codons, out-of-frame junctions, or ambiguous translated residues. V3J clonotypes were defined as sequences sharing the same inferred V gene, J gene, and CDR3 amino acid sequence. The percentage overlap between two repertoires was calculated by dividing the number of shared unique clonotypes by the size of the smaller repertoire. Three approaches were used to assess repertoire richness: RTK rarefaction, the Chao1 estimator, and Recon v2.1 estimates of unobserved clonotypes. For all TCRbeta clonotypes obtained by the gDNA method from a handful of donors, generation probabilities were computed with OLGA. Entries here come from immuneACCESS through TCRdb and include only in-frame sequences with V and J called. Some clones fail to appear in such tables; in the studies checked, an unresolved V gene covers under half of the shortfall, and the cause of the remainder is unknown. V and J calls and clone size are as listed in that table; D and trimming were resolved from the DNA. This sample comprises about 600,000 clones, about 98% of them detected only once. Of the sample, 0.3% falls within the top ten clones.

CD8 naive samples consisted of CD45RO-negative cells that were positively selected for CCR7, yielding a CD45RA+CCR7+ population without TemRA cells. The donors were healthy, HIV-negative adults who had no recently reported acute infections or vaccinations. Only Caucasian adults living in Nashville, Tennessee, USA were represented among the donors. Blood was obtained by leukapheresis, after which PBMCs were separated by Ficoll-Histopaque density gradient centrifugation and cryopreserved in liquid nitrogen vapor phase. Analytical flow cytometry was used to check the purity and quantity of each magnetically sorted T cell population. Each sorted fraction had its genomic DNA isolated and then quantified by UV absorbance on a Nanodrop 2000c. This TCR was recovered from a man aged 30 to 39 in good health. The specimen sequenced was naive CD8+ T cells sorted from blood. Explained via the paper, the cell subset or site label denotes: CD45RA+CCR7+.

Here is the DNA: TGTGCCAGCAGTCCTGCAGGCTTTCCCTACGAGCAGTACTTC. Its coded protein is CASSPAGFPYEQYF. The chain employs TRBV27 and TRBJ2-7; no D gene call is confident. The CDR3 sequence holds 14 residues, the cysteine and phenylalanine included. CDR3 DNA only is kept here, 42 bases in frame from base 1. The germline V gene (reference sequence) specifies MNHEY as CDR1 and SMNVEV as CDR2. V lost 5 bases and J lost 2 bases; the stretch between them is 13 bases long.